This T cell receptor beta chain was captured by sequencing in a study of T cell responses to AZD1222 COVID-19 vaccine. Assay: immunoSEQ multiplex PCR; the TCRdb copy retains only in-frame clones and omits some. The data contain 57,000 or so clones, 70% to 80% of them singletons. Deletions cut 1 base from V and 5 bases from J, with 8 bases between. This CDR3 is 13 amino acids long. The germline V gene encodes CDR1 SGHTA and CDR2 FQGNSA. The V call is TRBV7-2, the J call TRBJ1-1, with D hard to call. Sample: peripheral blood, taken 28 days after the second AZD1222 dose. The clonotype comes from an adult who received the AZD1222 COVID-19 vaccine. CDR3 residues: CASSLVVVTEAFF. CDR3 coding DNA: TGTGCCAGCAGCTTAGTTGTGGTTACTGAAGCTTTCTTT. The whole variable domain, remainder taken from reference TRBV7-2 and TRBJ1-1, is GAGVSQSPSNKVTEKGKDVELRCDPISGHTALYWYRQSLGQGLEFLIYFQGNSAPDKSGLPSDRFSAERTGGSVSTLTIQRTQQEDSAVYLCASSLVVVTEAFFGQGTRLTVV.